The 8 T cell receptor beta chains reported below all come from one sample, sequenced in a study of T cell responses to AZD1222 COVID-19 vaccine (dated by TCRdb to about 2021). The library was obtained by the immunoSEQ multiplex PCR assay. TCRdb's version of the immuneACCESS table is confined to in-frame rearrangements and falls short of the full clone set. An unresolved V gene accounts for under half of the shortfall where checked; the remainder is of unknown origin. The sample contains around 160,000 clones, approximately 90% of them found a single time. 5% to 5.5% of the sample lies in the top ten. The time point label, read with the paper, signifies: baseline before first vaccination. The sequences come from peripheral blood, collected on day 0 of AZD1222 vaccination. These receptors originate from an adult in good health.

The rearrangement uses TRBV6-2 or TRBV6-3 and TRBJ1-6; TRBD1 matches at 7 bases. The length of the CDR3 is 14 residues. With V trimmed by 5 bases and J by 7 bases, 5 bases remained unmatched. The germline CDR1 and CDR2 sequences are MNHEY and SVGEGT. CDR3 nucleotide sequence: TGTGCCAGCAGTACCCGGACAGGAAATTCACCCCTCCACTTT. It codes for CASSTRTGNSPLHF.

V usage is TRBV12-3 or TRBV12-4 and J usage is TRBJ2-5; 7 positions match TRBD2. The CDR3 totals 13 residues. Trimming took 5 bases from V and 9 from J; bases not matched to a gene: 9. The CDR3 spells CASSLAAGVAQYF. CDR3 coding DNA: TGTGCCAGCAGTCTGGCTGCGGGGGTCGCCCAGTACTTC.

V is TRBV7-6 and J is TRBJ1-5; 7 bases are shared with TRBD1. The CDR3 extends over 16 amino acids. Trimming removed 1 base from V and 3 bases from J; junction bases left unmatched: 6. Per the germline V gene, CDR1 is SGHVS and CDR2 is FNYEAQ. The CDR3 is CASSLDPGQINQPQHF. CDR3 DNA sequence: TGTGCCAGCAGCTTAGACCCGGGACAGATCAATCAGCCCCAGCATTTT.

The chain is built from TRBV4-2 and TRBJ1-3; D gene uncertain. Trimming left V 3 bases short and J 2 bases short, with 17 bases between. Germline V lookup: CDR1 LGHNA, CDR2 YNFKEQ. The CDR3 runs to 17 residues. The CDR3 loop is CASSQFTVGPTGNTIYF. In DNA, the CDR3 is TGTGCCAGCAGCCAGTTCACCGTGGGCCCCACTGGAAACACCATATATTTT.

This clone has only one observation. The V call is TRBV11-2, the J call TRBJ2-7; TRBD2 matches at 11 bases. J was trimmed by 7 bases and V by 1 base; bases with no gene match: 18. Germline CDR1 and CDR2: SGHAT and FQNNGV. The CDR3 has 19 amino acids. The CDR3 DNA sequence: TGTGCCAGCAGCTTAGGGGGCGGGGTGGCTAGCGGGAGGTTAAAAGAGCAGTACTTC. Translating gives CASSLGGGVASGRLKEQYF.

The J gene is TRBJ2-7, the V gene TRBV6-5; maybe TRBD2 (6 bases). Trimming shortened V by 11 bases and J by 7 bases, and 18 bases separated the two germline ends. The germline V gene has CDR1 MNHEY and CDR2 SVGAGI. The CDR3 has 12 amino acids. For the CDR3, the DNA is TGTGCCGGAACGGAGGGGCTGGGGGAGCAGTACTTC. This codes for CAGTEGLGEQYF.

This clone was recorded once. The chain links TRBV18 to TRBJ2-3; possibly TRBD1 or TRBD2 for D (5 bases each). This CDR3 is built from 13 residues. The ends were cut back, 3 bases at V and 2 bases at J, with 6 bases in the middle. CDR1 and CDR2 (germline): KGHSH, LQKENI. DNA of the CDR3: TGTGCCAGCTCACCTGGGACCACAGATACGCAGTATTTT. Its protein is CASSPGTTDTQYF.

This chain connects TRBV28 to TRBJ2-1; TRBD2 matches 7 bases. With 2 bases clipped from V and 4 bases from J, the junction kept 2 bases outside the gene matches. This CDR3 contains 14 residues. The germline CDR1 and CDR2 sequences are MDHEN and SYDVKM. CDR3 residues: CASSLAGDYNEQFF. The CDR3 DNA follows: TGTGCCAGCAGTTTAGCGGGAGATTACAATGAGCAGTTCTTC.